These 14 T cell receptor beta chains originate from one sample sequenced in a study of radiotherapy plus CTLA-4 blockade in lung cancer. Here immunoSEQ multiplex PCR was the method, and the copy in TCRdb shows in-frame clones only, minus some. The repertoire holds 80,000 to 100,000 clones, with roughly 74% as singletons. The sequenced sample was peripheral blood, obtained from a patient treated with radiotherapy plus ipilimumab. Every receptor here comes from a human donor with non-small cell lung cancer who had a partial response to radiotherapy plus ipilimumab. Some clones in this sample may be carry-over from other donors' samples.

The chain has TRBV28 and TRBJ1-1; tentatively, D is TRBD1 (5 bases). The CDR3 extends over 16 amino acids. V was cut by 7 bases and J by 4 bases, with 22 bases left in between. CDR1 is MDHEN, CDR2 SYDVKM, per germline. The CDR3 region is CASKLLQVGLSTEAFF. Written as DNA, the CDR3 is TGTGCCAGCAAACTTCTACAGGTGGGGCTTAGCACTGAAGCTTTCTTT.

The rearrangement uses TRBV19 and TRBJ1-6; D uncertain. V was trimmed by 2 bases and J by 7 bases, leaving 9 bases between them. Germline V gene sequence: CDR1 LNHDA, CDR2 SQIVND (reference sequence). The CDR3 has 14 residues. The DNA of the CDR3 is TGTGCCAGTAGTATATATCTCGGGAATTCACCCCTCCACTTT. This gives the protein CASSIYLGNSPLHF.

The J gene is TRBJ1-1, the V gene TRBV10-2; possibly TRBD1 for D (5 bases). This CDR3 is 13 amino acids long. V shed 6 bases and J shed 5 bases, with 13 bases lying between them. Germline V lookup: CDR1 WSHSY, CDR2 SAAADI. CDR3: CASRRGEGTEAFF. CDR3 coding DNA: TGCGCCAGCAGACGAGGGGAGGGGACTGAAGCTTTCTTT.

The chain uses TRBV18 and TRBJ1-2; 9 nucleotides match TRBD1. Looked up from germline, CDR1 is KGHSH and CDR2 is LQKENI. V lost 6 bases, J lost 4 bases, and 3 bases stayed unmatched. The CDR3 consists of 13 residues. The CDR3 coding sequence is TGTGCCAGCTCCCCGGGACAGGGCTATGGCTACACCTTC. Protein product: CASSPGQGYGYTF.

CDR3 coding DNA: TGTGCCAGCTCACACGGGACAGCAAATGAAAAACTGTTTTTT. It translates to CASSHGTANEKLFF. V gene TRBV18 combines with J gene TRBJ1-4; TRBD1 agrees at 7 bases. Germline loops: CDR1 KGHSH, CDR2 LQKENI. With V trimmed by 4 bases and J by 5 bases, 4 bases remained unmatched. CDR3 size: 14 residues.

A few counts support this clone. The chain uses TRBV7-3 and TRBJ1-3; D possibly corresponds to TRBD1 (5 bases). The CDR3 is made up of 14 amino acids. CDR1 and CDR2 (germline): SGHTA, FQGTGA. The V end was cut by 2 bases, the J end by 4 bases, with 9 bases between. In nucleotides, the CDR3 is TGTGCCAGCAGCTTATCAGGGATCGGAAACACCATATATTTT. It codes for CASSLSGIGNTIYF.

This chain links TRBV4-1 with TRBJ2-3, with 9 bases lining up with TRBD2. The CDR3 is 18 amino acids. Germline values: CDR1 MGHRA, CDR2 YSYEKL. Trimming cost V 0 bases and J 4 bases; bases outside gene matches: 11. CDR3 nucleotide sequence: TGCGCCAGCAGCCAAGAGGCTTGGCCTAGCGGGAAGCCAGATACGCAGTATTTT. Protein sequence: CASSQEAWPSGKPDTQYF.

The CDR3 coding sequence is TGTGCCAGCAGCTTATTTGGACACATACCAACCGGGGAGCTGTTTTTT. It yields the protein CASSLFGHIPTGELFF. The chain joins TRBV11-2 to TRBJ2-2; perhaps TRBD1 as D (5 bases). Trimming left V 2 bases short and J 5 bases short, with 15 bases between. Germline V gene lookup returns CDR1 SGHAT and CDR2 FQNNGV. CDR3 length equals 16 residues. The full variable domain, with the rest looked up from reference TRBV11-2 and TRBJ2-2, is EAGVAQSPRYKIIEKRQSVAFWCNPISGHATLYWYQQILGQGPKLLIQFQNNGVVDDSQLPKDRFSAERLKGVDSTLKIQPAKLEDSAVYLCASSLFGHIPTGELFFGEGSRLTVL.

The chain couples TRBV7-6 to TRBJ2-1; D might be TRBD2 (6 bases). Trimming cost V 5 bases and J 1 base, with 9 bases left between them. This CDR3 has 14 amino acids. CDR1 and CDR2 from the germline V gene are SGHVS and FNYEAQ. Written as DNA, the CDR3 is TGTGCCAGCAGCGTGGGGGGTTCCTACAATGAGCAGTTCTTC. Its protein product is CASSVGGSYNEQFF.

This clone has only a few counts. The chain recombines TRBV19 with TRBJ2-4, with 7 bases aligning to TRBD2. With V trimmed by 5 bases and J by 3 bases, 13 bases remained unmatched. Germline CDR1 reads LNHDA; CDR2 reads SQIVND (reference sequence). This CDR3 has 17 residues. DNA of the CDR3: TGTGCCAGTAGTCCCCGGAGGGGAGCGGGGATCAAAAACATTCAGTACTTC. Translating it yields CASSPRRGAGIKNIQYF.

The J gene is TRBJ1-3, the V gene TRBV9, with 8 bases fitting TRBD1. J was trimmed by 4 bases and V by 3 bases; bases with no gene match: 9. Per the germline V gene, CDR1 is SGDLS and CDR2 is YYNGEE. This CDR3 region has 16 residues. The CDR3 loop reads CASSAGDRSYGNTIYF. The CDR3 DNA sequence: TGTGCCAGCAGCGCCGGGGACAGGTCTTACGGAAACACCATATATTTT.

The V gene is TRBV28, the J gene TRBJ1-1; D is uncertain. V lost 2 bases and J 0 bases, leaving 13 bases between the germline ends. This CDR3 has 16 amino acids. Germline V gene sequence: CDR1 MDHEN, CDR2 SYDVKM. The CDR3 here is CASSLADGLLNTEAFF. CDR3 bases: TGTGCCAGCAGTTTAGCCGACGGGTTATTGAACACTGAAGCTTTCTTT.

The CDR3 protein is CASSLGSTSGSTDTQYF. CDR3 DNA: TGCGCCAGCAGCTTGGGTTCGACTAGCGGGAGCACAGATACGCAGTATTTT. The chain combines TRBV5-1 with TRBJ2-3; 10 positions match TRBD2. After removal of 0 bases from V and 0 bases from J, the junction contained 4 bases not matched to a gene. Germline-derived CDR1 and CDR2 are SGHRS and YFSETQ. The CDR3 covers 17 residues.

The chain uses TRBV11-2 and TRBJ1-2; a weak D match, TRBD1 (6 bases). The CDR3 length is 16 residues. The V end lost 7 bases, the J end lost 0 bases, and 18 bases lay between the germline ends. Per the germline V gene, CDR1 is SGHAT and CDR2 is FQNNGV. Written as DNA, the CDR3 is TGTGCCAGCACCTCGCTCAGGGGCTCAGCTAACTATGGCTACACCTTC. This translates into CASTSLRGSANYGYTF.